This TCR beta chain originates from a study of blood T cell repertoires in COVID-19. Study information: Sources were T cells, B-cell-depleted T cells, or PBMCs; the material itself was cDNA or gDNA.

In this sample, this clone turned up once. This CDR3 has 18 residues. V shed 8 bases and J shed 7 bases, with 27 bases lying between them. Germline V gene sequence: CDR1 ENHRY, CDR2 SYGVKD. Measured with immunoSEQ multiplex PCR; TCRdb has only the in-frame clones, and not every one. The sample carries roughly 100,000 clones, around 88% recorded once. The chain joins TRBV10-3 to TRBJ2-6, with D possibly TRBD1 on 5 matching bases. Sequencing input: peripheral blood. The clonotype comes from a human donor in a cohort sampled during active COVID-19. The CDR3 is CAILVSGATFRSANVLTF. CDR3 sequence (DNA): TGTGCCATCCTTGTGAGTGGGGCGACTTTTAGAAGTGCCAACGTCCTGACTTTC.